One sample yielded the 26 T cell receptor beta chains listed below, sequenced in a study of blood T cell repertoires in COVID-19. TCRdb keeps only in-frame clones here, not all; method: immunoSEQ multiplex PCR. The table has some 66,000 clones, approximately 93% seen once. Sample: peripheral blood. Receptors originate from a man between 70 and 80 years old with active COVID-19.

V usage is TRBV19 and J usage is TRBJ1-2, with D possibly TRBD1 on 6 matching bases. Germline CDR1 is LNHDA and CDR2 is SQIVND (reference sequence). The CDR3 sequence is 13 residues long. The germline V and J ends were trimmed by 4 bases and 4 bases, with 10 bases remaining between them. CDR3 residues: CASSTGQLYGYTF. For the CDR3, the DNA is TGTGCCAGTAGTACCGGACAGCTCTATGGCTACACCTTC.

V gene TRBV6-1 combines with J gene TRBJ1-1; 8 nucleotides line up with TRBD1. Germline V gives CDR1 MNHNS, CDR2 SASEGT. The CDR3 length is 13 residues. Trimming took 2 bases from V and 8 from J; bases not matched to a gene: 4. The CDR3 bases are TGTGCCAGCAGTGAAAGGTGGACAGGGGAAGCTTTCTTT. Protein product: CASSERWTGEAFF.

The chain couples TRBV7-2 to TRBJ2-7; 13 nucleotides agree with TRBD2. CDR3 length: 15 residues. The V and J ends lost 5 bases and 1 base, in that order; junction bases with no gene match: 2. Per the germline V gene, CDR1 is SGHTA and CDR2 is FQGNSA. The CDR3 bases are TGTGCCAGCAGCCAGACTAGCGGGGGGTCCTACGAGCAGTACGTC. Amino acids: CASSQTSGGSYEQYV.

The gene calls are TRBV19 and TRBJ1-2; 9 bases match TRBD1. The ends lost 1 base at V and 4 bases at J; junction bases unmatched: 10. Germline CDR1 LNHDA, CDR2 SQIVND (reference sequence). This CDR3 region has 17 residues. CDR3 region: CASSIAPRETGGYGYTF. In nucleotides, the CDR3 is TGTGCCAGTAGTATAGCCCCCCGGGAGACAGGGGGCTATGGCTACACCTTC. The entire variable domain, with the rest obtained from reference TRBV19 and TRBJ1-2, is as follows: DGGITQSPKYLFRKEGQNVTLSCEQNLNHDAMYWYRQDPGQGLRLIYYSQIVNDFQKGDIAEGYSVSREKKESFPLTVTSAQKNPTAFYLCASSIAPRETGGYGYTFGSGTRLTVV.

This clone was picked up one time. The genes are TRBV5-1 and TRBJ2-1; the D gene is possibly TRBD2 (6 bases). V was cut by 4 bases and J by 6 bases, with 14 bases left in between. The germline CDR1 and CDR2 sequences are SGHRS and YFSETQ. CDR3 size: 14 residues. In nucleotides, the CDR3 is TGCGCCAGCAGCGCTGGCGCGGGGCTCAATGAGCAGTTCTTC. Residues: CASSAGAGLNEQFF.

The V gene is TRBV5-6, the J gene TRBJ2-7, with D possibly matching TRBD1 (7 bases). This CDR3 is built from 14 residues. Germline V CDR1 and CDR2: SGHDT, YYEEEE. Trimming took off 1 base at V and 4 bases at J, with 12 bases between the two ends. The CDR3 nucleotides read TGTGCCAGCAGCTTGCGGAGGGGGCAATACGAGCAGTACTTC. Encoded protein: CASSLRRGQYEQYF.

This chain connects TRBV6-5 to TRBJ2-5, with 11 nucleotides matching TRBD2. V shed 6 bases and J 2 bases; nucleotides not matched to a gene: 5. Germline assignment: CDR1 MNHEY and CDR2 SVGAGI. CDR3 length: 15 residues. The CDR3 nucleotides are TGTGCCAGCAGAACTAGCGGGGGACCACAAGAGACCCAGTACTTC. This sequence encodes CASRTSGGPQETQYF.

V gene TRBV7-9 combines with J gene TRBJ2-1; 9 bases fit TRBD2. The J segment lost 4 bases and the V segment lost 5 bases, leaving 6 bases of the junction unmatched. The CDR3 covers 15 residues. Per germline, CDR1 SEHNR and CDR2 FQNEAQ (reference sequence). The CDR3 DNA reads TGTGCCAGCAGCCGCGTAGCGGGGGTTTACAATGAGCAGTTCTTC. Its protein product is CASSRVAGVYNEQFF.

This chain uses TRBV5-4 with TRBJ2-3; 12 bases are shared with TRBD2. CDR3 size: 16 residues. With 5 bases clipped from V and 0 bases from J, the junction kept 4 bases outside the gene matches. CDR1 and CDR2 (germline): SGHNT, YYREEE (reference sequence). The CDR3 coding sequence is TGTGCCAGCAGACCTGGACTAGCGGGGAGCACAGATACGCAGTATTTT. It codes for CASRPGLAGSTDTQYF.

The rearrangement links TRBV7-2 to TRBJ2-5; 13 bases agree with TRBD2. V lost 3 bases to trimming and J lost 7 bases; unmatched junction nucleotides: 8. This CDR3 contains 16 residues. The V gene's germline CDR1 is SGHTA and CDR2 FQGNSA. The CDR3, as DNA: TGTGCCAGCAGCTTCTCCACTAGCGGGGGGGCGGGGACCCAGTACTTC. It translates to CASSFSTSGGAGTQYF.

The chain carries TRBV18 and TRBJ2-7, with 9 positions matching TRBD1. The length of the CDR3 is 16 residues. Germline V CDR1 and CDR2: KGHSH, LQKENI. Germline trimming cut 8 bases from V and 0 bases from J; bases unmatched to any gene: 11. The CDR3: CASTLTGTGNSYEQYF. CDR3 nucleotides: TGTGCCAGCACATTAACCGGGACAGGGAACTCCTACGAGCAGTACTTC.

The gene calls are TRBV7-2 and TRBJ2-2; D may be TRBD1 (5 bases). Germline lookup yields CDR1 SGHTA and CDR2 FQGNSA. The germline V and J ends were trimmed by 7 bases and 5 bases, with 17 bases remaining between them. CDR3 length: 15 amino acids. CDR3 bases: TGTGCCAGCATCCAATACAGGCCAGGGACCGGGGAGCTGTTTTTT. Protein product: CASIQYRPGTGELFF.

This clone showed up just once. The genes are TRBV11-2 and TRBJ2-5; 11 positions match TRBD2. With 5 bases clipped from V and 4 bases from J, the junction kept 6 bases outside the gene matches. The germline V gene has CDR1 SGHAT and CDR2 FQNNGV. This CDR3 comprises 15 residues. The CDR3 spells CASSPTGLAVETQYF. In DNA, the CDR3 is TGTGCCAGCAGCCCAACGGGACTAGCGGTAGAGACCCAGTACTTC.

V and J are TRBV5-1 and TRBJ2-5; D is uncertain. The CDR3 is 12 residues long. Per germline, CDR1 SGHRS and CDR2 YFSETQ. Trimming removed 4 bases from V and 5 bases from J, with 9 bases in between. Here the CDR3 reads CASSAGWETQYF. The CDR3 nucleotides read TGCGCCAGCAGCGCAGGTTGGGAGACCCAGTACTTC.

The J gene is TRBJ2-2, the V gene TRBV5-4; 9 positions agree with TRBD2. Germline trimming cut 4 bases from V and 5 bases from J; bases unmatched to any gene: 12. The CDR3 loop spans 17 amino acids. Germline-derived CDR1 and CDR2 are SGHNT and YYREEE (reference sequence). The CDR3 is CASSVPGLARGTGELFF. DNA of the CDR3: TGTGCCAGCAGCGTCCCGGGACTAGCCCGAGGGACCGGGGAGCTGTTTTTT.

In its sample, this clone was seen a few times. The V and J genes are TRBV5-1 and TRBJ1-1, with D possibly matching TRBD1 (5 bases). With 0 bases removed from V and 1 base from J, the gap between germline ends came to 7 bases. This CDR3 is built from 14 residues. Germline V lookup: CDR1 SGHRS, CDR2 YFSETQ. Here the CDR3 reads CASSLGQSNTEAFF. The CDR3 bases are TGCGCCAGCAGCTTGGGACAGTCGAACACTGAAGCTTTCTTT.

This chain connects TRBV7-2 to TRBJ2-3; a weak D match, TRBD2 (6 bases). The CDR3 has 14 amino acids. The germline V gene encodes CDR1 SGHTA and CDR2 FQGNSA. Trimming shortened V by 4 bases and J by 6 bases, and 14 bases separated the two germline ends. CDR3 sequence reads: CASSSVGGPDTQYF. In nucleotides, the CDR3 is TGTGCCAGCAGCTCCGTGGGGGGTCCGGATACGCAGTATTTT.

V gene TRBV21-1 combines with J gene TRBJ2-5; no check of the table's D call, TRBD2, against the DNA was made. TRBV21-1 is classified as a pseudogene. The CDR3 contains 15 residues. CDR3 DNA sequence: TGTGCCAGCAGCGACGGGACTAGCGGACAAGAGACCCAGTACTTC. It codes for CASSDGTSGQETQYF.

The V gene is TRBV4-2, the J gene TRBJ2-5, with 11 bases matching TRBD2. The length of the CDR3 is 17 residues. CDR1 is LGHNA and CDR2 is YNFKEQ in the germline V gene. Trimming at V came to 1 base and at J to 2 bases, leaving 6 bases not matched to a gene. The CDR3: CASSQAGRTSGQETQYF. DNA for the CDR3: TGTGCCAGCAGCCAAGCAGGGAGGACTAGCGGGCAAGAGACCCAGTACTTC.

This clone was counted only a few times. The J gene is TRBJ2-1, the V gene TRBV28; 7 positions match TRBD1. J lost 1 base, V lost 2 bases, and 5 bases had no gene match. The CDR3 is made up of 16 amino acids. Germline assignment: CDR1 MDHEN and CDR2 SYDVKM. The CDR3 DNA is TGTGCCAGCAGTTTACCCGCACAGGGGTCCTACAATGAGCAGTTCTTC. Translating it yields CASSLPAQGSYNEQFF.

CDR3 bases: TGCGCCAGCCAAGCGGGGGGAGGCACAGATACGCAGTATTTT. This codes for CASQAGGGTDTQYF. V gene TRBV5-1 combines with J gene TRBJ2-3; 9 positions match TRBD2. Germline V gives CDR1 SGHRS, CDR2 YFSETQ. V dropped 7 bases and J dropped 1; count of bases not matched to a gene: 4. This CDR3 is 14 amino acids long.

The chain recombines TRBV19 with TRBJ1-4, with 8 positions matching TRBD1. J gave up 7 bases and V 9 bases, and 4 bases lay outside the gene matches. The germline gives CDR1 LNHDA, CDR2 SQIVND (reference sequence). The CDR3 spans 12 residues. The CDR3 DNA sequence: TGTGCCAGCGCGCAGGGGGCTGAAAAACTGTTTTTT. Translating it yields CASAQGAEKLFF.

For the CDR3, the DNA is TGTGCCAGCAGCTTAGATTCGGGGAGAATAGCCAAAAACATTCAGTACTTC. Its translation is CASSLDSGRIAKNIQYF. The chain has TRBV11-2 and TRBJ2-4, with a weak D call TRBD2 (5 bases). V lost 0 bases and J lost 0, with 12 bases in between. The CDR3 runs to 17 residues. CDR1 and CDR2 from the germline V gene are SGHAT and FQNNGV.

This clone was seen a single time. The gene calls are TRBV6-5 and TRBJ2-3; 7 bases match TRBD2. V was pared by 4 bases and J by 4 bases, with 8 bases of the junction left unmatched. The CDR3 is 15 residues long. Germline V gene lookup returns CDR1 MNHEY and CDR2 SVGAGI. In nucleotides, the CDR3 is TGTGCCAGCAGTTCCCGACTAGCTGCGTCAGATACGCAGTATTTT. Translated, it gives CASSSRLAASDTQYF.

The chain employs TRBV19 and TRBJ1-5, with 9 bases fitting TRBD1. The J segment lost 2 bases and the V segment lost 5 bases, leaving 7 bases of the junction unmatched. The CDR3 is 16 residues long. Looked up from germline, CDR1 is LNHDA and CDR2 is SQIVND (reference sequence). The CDR3 coding sequence is TGTGCCAGTAGTGTCCGGACAGGGGAGGGCAATCAGCCCCAGCATTTT. Protein: CASSVRTGEGNQPQHF. The full variable domain, completed using reference TRBV19 and TRBJ1-5, is DGGITQSPKYLFRKEGQNVTLSCEQNLNHDAMYWYRQDPGQGLRLIYYSQIVNDFQKGDIAEGYSVSREKKESFPLTVTSAQKNPTAFYLCASSVRTGEGNQPQHFGDGTRLSIL.

This clone was observed a few times. The chain links TRBV6-5 to TRBJ1-2; D is perhaps TRBD1 (6 bases). Germline CDR1 MNHEY, CDR2 SVGAGI. The CDR3 consists of 12 residues. V lost 5 bases and J lost 7, with 11 bases in between. CDR3 sequence reads: CASSLRDTGYTF. In nucleotides, the CDR3 is TGTGCCAGCAGTCTACGGGACACTGGCTACACCTTC.